Below are 23 T cell receptor beta chains sequenced from a single sample in a study of blood T cell repertoires in COVID-19. TCRdb's copy holds only in-frame clones and misses some; the assay was immunoSEQ multiplex PCR. The data hold some 270,000 clones, with about 80% observed a single time. The sequenced sample was peripheral blood. These receptors were collected from a person aged 70 to 85 with COVID-19, enrolled during active disease.

The chain joins TRBV3-1 (or the pseudogene TRBV3-2) to TRBJ1-5; D is perhaps TRBD1 (6 bases). The CDR3 is 14 amino acids. CDR1 is LGHDT and CDR2 is YNNKEL in the germline V gene (reference sequence). The germline V and J ends were trimmed by 4 bases and 7 bases, with 14 bases remaining between them. CDR3 residues: CASSRAGAGQPQHF. DNA of the CDR3: TGTGCCAGCAGCCGTGCGGGGGCGGGGCAGCCCCAGCATTTT.

The chain employs TRBV6-5 and TRBJ2-2, with TRBD2 matching 7 bases. Germline V gives CDR1 MNHEY, CDR2 SVGAGI. The CDR3 is 15 residues long. V shed 3 bases, J shed 5 bases, and the junction held 6 bases outside the gene matches. The CDR3 is CASSYQGGSTGELFF. In nucleotides, the CDR3 is TGTGCCAGCAGTTATCAGGGCGGGAGTACCGGGGAGCTGTTTTTT.

The chain has TRBV7-8 and TRBJ2-1; 8 nucleotides match TRBD2. Germline loops: CDR1 SGHVS, CDR2 FQNEAQ. The CDR3 runs to 15 residues. The V segment lost 5 bases and the J segment 3 bases; nucleotides outside the gene matches: 6. The CDR3 DNA reads TGTGCCAGCAGCAAGACTAGCGCGAACTACAATGAGCAGTTCTTC. It specifies CASSKTSANYNEQFF.

The chain combines TRBV19 with TRBJ2-1; 7 nucleotides agree with TRBD1. The J segment lost 0 bases and the V segment lost 5 bases, leaving 1 base of the junction unmatched. This CDR3 region has 14 residues. Germline loops: CDR1 LNHDA, CDR2 SQIVND (reference sequence). The CDR3 DNA follows: TGTGCCAGTAGTCGGACAGGCTCCTACAATGAGCAGTTCTTC. It specifies CASSRTGSYNEQFF.

This clone is a singleton in its sample. This sequence joins TRBV5-1 and TRBJ1-2, with 7 bases aligning to TRBD1. CDR1 is SGHRS, CDR2 YFSETQ, per germline. With V trimmed by 1 base and J by 7 bases, 10 bases remained unmatched. This CDR3 is 15 amino acids long. For the CDR3, the DNA is TGCGCCAGCAGCTTGACGAGTGGGACAGAGGGTGGCTACACCTTC. Its translation: CASSLTSGTEGGYTF.

This chain links TRBV5-8 with TRBJ2-5; 11 positions agree with TRBD2. The CDR3 sequence is 16 residues long. Trimming at V came to 4 bases and at J to 5 bases, leaving 10 bases not matched to a gene. Germline V lookup: CDR1 SGHTS, CDR2 YDEGEE. In DNA, the CDR3 is TGTGCCAGCAGCCGTCAAGGACTAGCGGGTCGGGAGACCCAGTACTTC. The encoded protein is CASSRQGLAGRETQYF.

The table lists this clone with a count of one. The V call is TRBV28, the J call TRBJ2-7; tentative D call: TRBD1 (6 bases). CDR1 and CDR2 from the germline V gene are MDHEN and SYDVKM. V lost 6 bases and J lost 6, with 15 bases in between. CDR3 length equals 13 residues. The CDR3 coding sequence is TGTGCCAGCAGACCGACAGGACGGGGCGAGCAGTACTTC. Its protein is CASRPTGRGEQYF.

The chain joins TRBV18 to TRBJ2-1; 7 nucleotides match TRBD1. Looked up from germline, CDR1 is KGHSH and CDR2 is LQKENI. The CDR3 has 14 amino acids. With 8 bases clipped from V and 4 bases from J, the junction kept 8 bases outside the gene matches. Written as DNA, the CDR3 is TGTGCCAGCCAATACCAACAGGGGTACAATGAGCAGTTCTTC. Protein product: CASQYQQGYNEQFF.

This clone was found once. V is TRBV5-1 and J is TRBJ1-5; 7 nucleotides match TRBD1. This CDR3 is built from 14 residues. Per the germline V gene, CDR1 is SGHRS and CDR2 is YFSETQ. The V gene end was trimmed by 2 bases and the J gene end by 5 bases; junction bases not matched to a gene: 4. CDR3 DNA: TGCGCCAGCAGCTTAACAGGGGCGGATCAGCCCCAGCATTTT. As protein: CASSLTGADQPQHF.

As DNA, the CDR3 is TGTGCCAGCAGCGTAGATTACACAGATACGCAGTATTTT. This codes for CASSVDYTDTQYF. The gene calls are TRBV9 and TRBJ2-3; D uncertain. Trimming cost V 0 bases and J 2 bases, with 4 bases left between them. The CDR3 is 13 residues long. The germline V gene encodes CDR1 SGDLS and CDR2 YYNGEE.

Note on this clone: The identical CDR3 is also encoded by other nucleotide sequences in the sample. This chain joins TRBV19 and TRBJ2-1, with 9 positions matching TRBD1. Germline CDR1 is LNHDA and CDR2 is SQIVND (reference sequence). The CDR3 totals 15 residues. After removal of 3 bases from V and 1 base from J, the junction contained 1 base not matched to a gene. The CDR3 loop reads CASSIGQGSYNEQFF. CDR3 nucleotides: TGTGCCAGTAGTATCGGACAGGGGTCCTACAATGAGCAGTTCTTC.

The chain couples TRBV5-1 to TRBJ1-4, with D possibly TRBD1 on 5 matching bases. The CDR3 contains 16 residues. Germline V CDR1 and CDR2: SGHRS, YFSETQ. Trimming cost V 2 bases and J 0 bases, with 11 bases left between them. In DNA form, the CDR3 reads TGCGCCAGCAGCTTTTACGGGGGAACAACTAATGAAAAACTGTTTTTT. It yields the protein CASSFYGGTTNEKLFF.

This chain connects TRBV6-5 to TRBJ1-5; 8 bases are shared with TRBD1. This CDR3 region has 14 residues. After removal of 6 bases from V and 4 bases from J, the junction contained 5 bases not matched to a gene. Germline V lookup: CDR1 MNHEY, CDR2 SVGAGI. The CDR3 region has the DNA TGTGCCAGCAGGACGACAGGGGTTAATCAGCCCCAGCATTTT. It specifies CASRTTGVNQPQHF.

As DNA, the CDR3 is TGTGCCAGCAGTCCGGGACAAAAAGCAACTAATGAAAAACTGTTTTTT. Its translation is CASSPGQKATNEKLFF. This sequence joins TRBV27 and TRBJ1-4; tentative D call: TRBD1 (6 bases). Germline V CDR1 and CDR2: MNHEY, SMNVEV (reference sequence). Trimming took off 5 bases at V and 0 bases at J, with 13 bases between the two ends. The CDR3 has 16 amino acids.

This clone has only a few counts. This rearrangement joins TRBV30 to TRBJ1-2, with 7 bases matching TRBD1. The CDR3 has 12 residues. Germline trimming cut 8 bases from V and 8 bases from J; bases unmatched to any gene: 11. Germline CDR1 and CDR2: GTSNPN and SVGIG (reference sequence). The CDR3 sequence: CAEEGARYGYTF. DNA for the CDR3: TGTGCCGAGGAGGGGGCGCGGTACGGCTACACCTTC.

V usage is TRBV10-3 and J usage is TRBJ2-6, with a possible D match to TRBD1 (6 bases). This CDR3 is 19 amino acids long. The germline V gene encodes CDR1 ENHRY and CDR2 SYGVKD. Deletions cut 2 bases from V and 2 bases from J, with 19 bases between. CDR3 amino acids: CAISERGVEQGPGANVLTF. The CDR3 region has the DNA TGTGCCATCAGTGAGCGGGGTGTGGAACAGGGTCCTGGGGCCAACGTCCTGACTTTC.

The chain is built from TRBV27 and TRBJ2-7, with 7 bases matching TRBD2. From germline, CDR1 is MNHEY and CDR2 SMNVEV (reference sequence). This CDR3 has 13 residues. Losses at the gene ends were 5 bases for V and 3 bases for J; bases not matched to a gene: 4. Here the CDR3 DNA reads TGTGCCAGCAGTCCCGGGGGGTACTACGAGCAGTACTTC. Translation: CASSPGGYYEQYF.

This clone has a single count. The rearrangement joins TRBV19 to TRBJ1-1; the D gene is possibly TRBD1 (5 bases). Trimming removed 7 bases at V and 1 base at J, with 13 bases between. Germline lookup yields CDR1 LNHDA and CDR2 SQIVND (reference sequence). The CDR3 is 14 amino acids. The CDR3 region is CASTRDRENTEAFF. CDR3 DNA: TGTGCCAGTACCAGAGACAGAGAGAACACTGAAGCTTTCTTT.

A few counts support this clone. The chain links TRBV18 to TRBJ1-5; 7 bases are shared with TRBD1. This CDR3 is built from 15 residues. V gave up 4 bases and J gave up 4 bases; unmatched junction bases: 7. CDR1 is KGHSH and CDR2 is LQKENI in the germline V gene. In DNA form, the CDR3 reads TGTGCCAGCTCACTCGGGACAGATCAGAATCAGCCCCAGCATTTT. Its translation: CASSLGTDQNQPQHF.

The gene calls are TRBV2 and TRBJ2-7; D might be TRBD2 (7 bases). V was cut by 1 base and J by 2 bases, with 12 bases left in between. Germline-derived CDR1 and CDR2 are SNHLY and FYNNEI. The CDR3 loop spans 15 amino acids. CDR3 DNA: TGTGCCAGCAGTGAAGAAGCGGGGACAACCTACGAGCAGTACTTC. Residues: CASSEEAGTTYEQYF.

This chain links TRBV25-1 with TRBJ2-5; no clear D gene. CDR3 length: 14 amino acids. V was shortened by 6 bases and J by 2 bases, with 13 bases between the two germline ends. From germline, CDR1 is MGHDK and CDR2 SYGVNS. The CDR3 reads CASSPPGSQETQYF. CDR3 in DNA: TGTGCCAGCAGCCCCCCAGGAAGTCAAGAGACCCAGTACTTC.

A single count supports this clone. The V and J genes are TRBV6-2 or TRBV6-3 and TRBJ1-2; the D is unclear. The CDR3 is made up of 12 amino acids. V lost 0 bases and J 10 bases, leaving 9 bases between the germline ends. Germline V gene sequence: CDR1 MNHEY, CDR2 SVGEGT. The CDR3 nucleotides read TGTGCCAGCAGTTACTCGACCGGGATCTACACCTTC. This sequence encodes CASSYSTGIYTF.

The chain uses TRBV19 and TRBJ2-7; TRBD1 aligns across 7 bases. Trimming took 5 bases from V and 2 from J; bases not matched to a gene: 12. Germline V gene data show CDR1 as LNHDA and CDR2 as SQIVND (reference sequence). The CDR3 has 16 amino acids. Written as DNA, the CDR3 is TGTGCCAGTAGTGTCGACAGGGCCTACTCGGCCTACGAGCAGTACTTC. Its translation: CASSVDRAYSAYEQYF. Full variable domain (outside the CDR3, taken from reference TRBV19 and TRBJ2-7): DGGITQSPKYLFRKEGQNVTLSCEQNLNHDAMYWYRQDPGQGLRLIYYSQIVNDFQKGDIAEGYSVSREKKESFPLTVTSAQKNPTAFYLCASSVDRAYSAYEQYFGPGTRLTVT.